These 9 T cell receptor beta chains originate from one sample sequenced in a study of T cells after yellow fever vaccination. TCRdb passed the 5' RACE reads through MiXCR, listing each CDR3 protein once. The sample contains about 400,000 distinct CDR3 sequences, over 5% of which appear only once. This specimen consisted of PBMCs, obtained 5 days after the yellow fever booster vaccination. Receptors originate from a man aged 30-40 years who received the YFV17D yellow fever vaccine.

The chain links TRBV21-1 to TRBJ1-2. TRBV21-1 counts as a pseudogene. The length of the CDR3 is 11 residues. The CDR3 loop reads CASSKGSGLSF. CDR3 DNA sequence: TGTGCCAGCAGCAAAGGCTCGGGACTTTCCTTC.

This clonotype was counted between two and nine times. The CDR3 DNA sequence: TGCGCCAGCAAAAGGACTAGCGGATCCCAAGAGACCCAGTACTTC. The encoded protein is CASKRTSGSQETQYF. The V and J genes are TRBV5-1 and TRBJ2-5; 10 nucleotides agree with TRBD2. The junction had 6 bases not matched to a gene; V was cut back by 6 bases and J by 1 base. Per germline, CDR1 SGHRS and CDR2 YFSETQ. This CDR3 is built from 15 residues.

This chain connects TRBV28 to TRBJ2-2, with D possibly matching TRBD1 (6 bases). Germline loops: CDR1 MDHEN, CDR2 SYDVKM. The germline V and J ends were trimmed by 7 bases and 1 base, with 10 bases remaining between them. The CDR3 length is 14 residues. The CDR3 reads CASIPGQNTGELFF. Written as DNA, the CDR3 is TGTGCCAGCATCCCGGGACAGAACACCGGGGAGCTGTTTTTT.

This clonotype came up many times. The chain employs TRBV7-2 and TRBJ2-1; weak D call: TRBD2 (5 bases). This CDR3 is 14 amino acids long. The V end lost 5 bases, the J end lost 4 bases, and 12 bases lay between the germline ends. Germline CDR1 reads SGHTA; CDR2 reads FQGNSA. In nucleotides, the CDR3 is TGTGCCAGCAGCGCTCGGGGAACTTACAATGAGCAGTTCTTC. Residues: CASSARGTYNEQFF.

This clonotype was detected only a few times. The chain couples TRBV27 to TRBJ2-4; weak D call: TRBD1 (5 bases). V shed 6 bases and J shed 0 bases, with 12 bases lying between them. CDR1 and CDR2 (germline): MNHEY, SMNVEV (reference sequence). This CDR3 contains 15 residues. The chain's CDR3 is CASRTAPSAKNIQYF. DNA for the CDR3: TGTGCCAGCAGGACAGCCCCCTCAGCCAAAAACATTCAGTACTTC.

The chain links TRBV7-2 to TRBJ1-2; D uncertain. The CDR3 is 14 amino acids. Trimming stripped 4 bases from V and 7 bases from J, with 16 bases between. The V gene's germline CDR1 is SGHTA and CDR2 FQGNSA. The DNA of the CDR3 is TGTGCCAGCAGCTCCCCGGGAAGGCAGTTTGGCTACACCTTC. Translated, it gives CASSSPGRQFGYTF. Drawing the rest from reference TRBV7-2 and TRBJ1-2, the complete variable domain is GAGVSQSPSNKVTEKGKDVELRCDPISGHTALYWYRQSLGQGLEFLIYFQGNSAPDKSGLPSDRFSAERTGGSVSTLTIQRTQQEDSAVYLCASSSPGRQFGYTFGSGTRLTVV.

This clonotype was counted a few times. The chain has TRBV20-1 and TRBJ2-7, with TRBD2 identical over 7 bases. The V and J ends lost 0 bases and 1 base, in that order; junction bases with no gene match: 6. CDR3 length: 15 residues. Germline V gene lookup returns CDR1 DFQATT and CDR2 SNEGSKA (reference sequence). The CDR3 here is CSARDPAGSSYEQYF. The CDR3 coding sequence is TGCAGTGCTAGAGACCCAGCGGGATCTTCCTACGAGCAGTACTTC.

This clonotype was observed many times. The chain couples TRBV7-2 to TRBJ2-7, with TRBD2 identical over 8 bases. V lost 5 bases, J lost 1 base, and 7 bases stayed unmatched. Germline loops: CDR1 SGHTA, CDR2 FQGNSA. The CDR3 is made up of 15 amino acids. In nucleotides, the CDR3 is TGTGCCAGCAGCGTGGCGGGAGGAAGGTCCTACGAGCAGTACTTC. Amino acid sequence: CASSVAGGRSYEQYF.

This clonotype was seen only a few times. The chain uses TRBV3-1 and TRBJ2-1; D remains unclear. The V gene lost 2 bases and the J gene lost 6 bases, with 8 bases spanning the gap. The CDR3 extends over 13 amino acids. Germline-derived CDR1 and CDR2 are LGHDT and YNNKEL (reference sequence). Here the CDR3 DNA reads TGTGCCAGCAGCCAACCCGGTAGCAATGAGCAGTTCTTC. Its translation is CASSQPGSNEQFF.